This T cell receptor beta chain was found in a study of blood T cells in healthy people across ages. Study-wide results and limits: Leaving the PBMCs unsorted stopped any conclusive comparison of naive versus antigen-experienced cells.

CDR1 is SQVTM, CDR2 ANQGSEA, per germline. The CDR3 has 14 amino acids. Deletions cut 4 bases from V and 0 bases from J, with 12 bases between. Worth noting for this clonotype: The antigen remains undetermined.

Extracted total RNA amounted to at least 5.5 micrograms for each sample. A J-beta primer mix and a sample-barcoded 5' primer were used in a second PCR of roughly 7 to 12 cycles. In TCRdb, the 5' RACE reads were re-called with MiXCR into one record per CDR3 protein. The table includes hundreds of thousands of distinct CDR3 sequences, roughly 34% detected once. Material: blood. The sequence was obtained from a man aged 18-30 years in good health. The V call is TRBV29-1, the J call TRBJ1-1, with D perhaps TRBD1 (6 bases). CDR3 coding DNA: TGCAGCGTTGTTCCAGGGGCGGTGAACACTGAAGCTTTCTTT. Translated: CSVVPGAVNTEAFF.